Listed below are T cell receptor beta chains from one sample, sequenced in a study of vaccination effects on CD4 cells after COVID-19. The repertoire was sequenced with immunoSEQ multiplex PCR; TCRdb's copy has only in-frame clones and lacks some. This table has tens of thousands of clones, 55% to 75% appearing once. These receptors have no known antigen. This specimen consisted of CD4+ T cells from PBMCs cultured with SARS-CoV-2 spike peptides, obtained before COVID-19 vaccination. These TCRs come from a human donor who received a COVID-19 vaccine. Both conserved end residues are part of each CDR3. The D gene is left open where the match is weak. Size values are once, few and many counts, or a class for expanded clones, and some rows have none.

v_call	d_call	clone_size	j_call	cdr3_aa	cdr3_nt
TRBV27	-	-	TRBJ1-1	CASSLRQGLETFF	TGTGCCAGCAGTTTAAGGCAGGGCCTCGAAACTTTCTTT
TRBV5-4	TRBD1	-	TRBJ1-3	CASSTRDRGRENTIYF	TGTGCCAGCAGCACCAGGGACAGGGGGAGGGAAAACACCATATATTTT
TRBV6-5	-	-	TRBJ1-5	CASSPFQGGNQPQHF	TGTGCCAGCAGTCCATTTCAGGGCGGCAATCAGCCCCAGCATTTT
TRBV4-2	TRBD2	-	TRBJ2-7	CASRSTREGIHEQYF	TGTGCCAGCCGCTCCACCCGGGAGGGCATCCACGAGCAGTACTTC
TRBV27	-	-	TRBJ2-7	CASSPQLDSYEQYF	TGTGCCAGCAGTCCCCAACTCGACTCCTACGAGCAGTACTTC
TRBV27	-	once	TRBJ2-3	CASSFRESTDTQYF	TGTGCCAGCAGTTTCCGGGAGAGCACAGATACGCAGTATTTT
TRBV5-5	TRBD1	-	TRBJ1-1	CASSFGQARGEAFF	TGTGCCAGCAGCTTTGGACAGGCTAGGGGTGAAGCTTTCTTT
TRBV28	-	-	TRBJ1-2	CASSGEGRARGYTF	TGTGCCAGCAGCGGAGAGGGCAGGGCGCGGGGCTACACCTTC
TRBV2	TRBD1	few	TRBJ1-5	CASSPGLHRGGNQPQHF	TGTGCCAGCAGTCCCGGGCTCCACAGGGGTGGCAATCAGCCCCAGCATTTT
TRBV6-1	-	-	TRBJ2-1	CASSEVGGGNNEQFF	TGTGCCAGCAGTGAAGTAGGCGGGGGCAACAATGAGCAGTTCTTC
TRBV6-5	-	-	TRBJ1-1	CASSQRPDRNTEAFF	TGTGCCAGCAGTCAACGCCCTGACAGGAACACTGAAGCTTTCTTT
TRBV25-1	TRBD1	-	TRBJ2-1	CASSELGGQGYNEQFF	TGTGCCAGCAGTGAATTGGGGGGACAGGGGTACAATGAGCAGTTCTTC
TRBV28	-	-	TRBJ1-1	CASSLVRVTEAFF	TGTGCCAGCAGTTTGGTCAGAGTCACTGAAGCTTTCTTT
TRBV5-1	-	once	TRBJ2-1	CASSRVPSSYNEQFF	TGCGCCAGCAGCAGGGTACCTAGCTCCTACAATGAGCAGTTCTTC
TRBV10-3	TRBD2	-	TRBJ2-3	CAATVGRGEGDTQYF	TGTGCCGCCACCGTCGGGCGGGGGGAAGGCGATACGCAGTATTTT
TRBV4-2	-	-	TRBJ1-2	CASSLESGYGYTF	TGTGCCAGCAGCCTGGAGTCGGGCTATGGCTACACCTTC
TRBV7-2	TRBD1	-	TRBJ2-5	CASSARQGTWETQYF	TGTGCCAGCAGCGCCCGACAGGGAACGTGGGAGACCCAGTACTTC
TRBV7-9	-	-	TRBJ1-1	CASSSQGGNTEAFF	TGTGCCAGCAGCTCACAGGGTGGGAACACTGAAGCTTTCTTT
TRBV10-3	-	-	TRBJ1-2	CAISESEVYGYTF	TGTGCCATCAGTGAGTCGGAGGTCTATGGCTACACCTTC
TRBV29-1	-	-	TRBJ2-2	CSVVNTGELFF	TGCAGCGTGGTGAACACCGGGGAGCTGTTTTTT
TRBV25-1	-	-	TRBJ1-1	CASRRTNTEAFF	TGTGCCAGCCGACGGACGAACACTGAAGCTTTCTTT
TRBV5-1	-	few	TRBJ1-3	CASSLFFVGDTIYF	TGCGCCAGCAGCTTGTTCTTCGTTGGGGACACCATATATTTT
TRBV10-3	-	few	TRBJ2-7	CAISDLYGDEQYF	TGTGCCATCAGTGATCTCTACGGGGACGAGCAGTACTTC
TRBV4-1	-	-	TRBJ2-7	CASSQGVIASYEQYF	TGCGCCAGCAGCCAAGGGGTGATAGCCTCCTACGAGCAGTACTTC
TRBV7-9	TRBD2	-	TRBJ2-3	CASSLTPSSGGTGDTQYF	TGTGCCAGCAGCCTAACCCCTTCTAGCGGGGGGACGGGAGATACGCAGTATTTT
TRBV3-1/TRBV3-2	TRBD1	-	TRBJ2-5	CASRDRRYWYQETQYF	TGTGCCAGCAGGGACAGGCGGTATTGGTACCAAGAGACCCAGTACTTC
TRBV18	-	few	TRBJ2-2	CASSPPRTGELFF	TGTGCCAGCTCACCACCGCGGACCGGGGAGCTGTTTTTT
TRBV3-1/TRBV3-2	-	-	TRBJ2-7	CASRNSGGMYEQYF	TGTGCCAGCAGAAACTCCGGAGGTATGTACGAGCAGTACTTC
TRBV24-1	-	-	TRBJ1-5	CATLGASNQPQHF	TGTGCCACCCTAGGGGCAAGCAATCAGCCCCAGCATTTT
TRBV7-8	-	-	TRBJ2-7	CASTRSGTYEQYF	TGTGCCAGCACCAGGTCCGGGACCTACGAGCAGTACTTC
TRBV7-2	-	-	TRBJ1-5	CASSYRGDQPQHF	TGTGCCAGCAGCTACAGAGGGGATCAGCCCCAGCATTTT
TRBV28	TRBD1	-	TRBJ1-5	CASRIQGVKNQPQHF	TGTGCCAGCAGGATACAGGGGGTTAAGAATCAGCCCCAGCATTTT
TRBV7-9	-	-	TRBJ1-1	CASSLQGGGTEAFF	TGTGCCAGCAGCTTACAGGGTGGAGGCACTGAAGCTTTCTTT
TRBV29-1	TRBD1	-	TRBJ1-1	CSVTRGQGNTEAFF	TGCAGCGTTACCCGGGGACAGGGGAACACTGAAGCTTTCTTT
TRBV5-1	-	-	TRBJ1-1	CASSLSRDTEAFF	TGCGCCAGCAGCTTATCGAGGGACACTGAAGCTTTCTTT
TRBV28	-	-	TRBJ2-3	CASRVPGEDTQYF	TGTGCCAGCAGAGTACCAGGAGAGGATACGCAGTATTTT
TRBV7-7	-	-	TRBJ2-1	CASSSREDNEQFF	TGTGCTAGCAGCTCAAGGGAGGACAATGAGCAGTTCTTC